The 24 T cell receptor beta chains listed next were all sequenced from one sample in a study of cytomegalovirus exposure and HLA in healthy donors. Amplification used 60 Vbeta primers and 13 Jbeta primers. Sequencing was performed with immunoSEQ multiplex PCR; in TCRdb, only in-frame clones are kept and a portion is missing. The sample yields fewer than 200,000 clones, less than 85% seen once. The sample was PBMCs. The receptors come from a male donor in good health and CMV-seronegative.

J is TRBJ2-6 and V is TRBV15; TRBD1 aligns across 8 bases. Germline assignment: CDR1 LNHNV and CDR2 YYDKDF (reference sequence). V gave up 10 bases and J gave up 0 bases; unmatched junction bases: 14. The CDR3 has 18 residues. The DNA of the CDR3 is TGTGCCAGCGCCCCCCCCGGGACAGGATACTCTGGGGCCAACGTCCTGACTTTC. Protein sequence: CASAPPGTGYSGANVLTF.

This clone was detected only a few times. This chain links TRBV4-1 with TRBJ2-5; D is possibly TRBD2 (5 bases). V gave up 1 base and J gave up 4 bases, with 13 bases separating them. The CDR3 has 15 residues. The V gene's germline CDR1 is MGHRA and CDR2 YSYEKL. As DNA, the CDR3 is TGCGCCAGCAGCCAAGTCGCCGGGGTGCCAGAGACCCAGTACTTC. It codes for CASSQVAGVPETQYF.

The rearrangement joins TRBV6-6 to TRBJ1-3; D possibly corresponds to TRBD1 (5 bases). CDR1 and CDR2 (germline): MNHNY, SVGAGI (reference sequence). The V and J ends lost 5 bases and 0 bases respectively, with 8 bases between them. The CDR3 has 14 residues. The CDR3 loop is CASSQGTSGNTIYF. The CDR3 DNA follows: TGTGCCAGCAGTCAGGGCACCTCTGGAAACACCATATATTTT.

The chain couples TRBV5-4 to TRBJ2-1; 11 bases line up with TRBD2. The CDR3 has 15 residues. V gave up 0 bases and J gave up 4 bases; unmatched junction bases: 0. Germline-derived CDR1 and CDR2 are SGHNT and YYREEE (reference sequence). This chain's CDR3 is CASSLVAGGYNEQFF. In DNA form, the CDR3 reads TGTGCCAGCAGCTTGGTAGCGGGAGGGTACAATGAGCAGTTCTTC.

V gene TRBV7-2 combines with J gene TRBJ2-7, with 14 bases identical to TRBD2. V lost 5 bases, J lost 5 bases, and 14 bases stayed unmatched. The germline V gene has CDR1 SGHTA and CDR2 FQGNSA. The CDR3 is 18 amino acids. The CDR3 nucleotides are TGTGCCAGCAGCACAATACCCGGGACTAGCGGGAGTGGTCACGAGCAGTACTTC. Its translation is CASSTIPGTSGSGHEQYF.

The sample holds one count of this clone. This chain uses TRBV18 with TRBJ2-7; TRBD2 matches 10 bases. CDR1 is KGHSH and CDR2 is LQKENI in the germline V gene. Unmatched junction bases numbered 15, after V lost 6 bases and J lost 7 bases. This CDR3 has 16 residues. The CDR3 here is CASSPRNTSGAREQYF. The CDR3 DNA reads TGTGCCAGCTCCCCTAGGAATACTAGCGGGGCGAGGGAGCAGTACTTC.

Note on this clone: Germline is not matched at one junction end, which may reflect a read error. The chain uses TRBV27 and TRBJ1-6; 7 nucleotides match TRBD1. CDR3 length equals 14 residues. Germline lookup yields CDR1 MNHEY and CDR2 SMNVEV (reference sequence). The CDR3 DNA is TGTACCAGCAGTTCCTACAGGGGTAATTCACCCCTCCACTTT. It encodes CTSSSYRGNSPLHF.

V usage is TRBV18 and J usage is TRBJ2-3; D gene unclear. V lost 0 bases to trimming and J lost 8 bases, with 6 bases between them. The CDR3 consists of 12 residues. Germline V gene lookup returns CDR1 KGHSH and CDR2 LQKENI. CDR3 bases: TGTGCCAGCTCACCACCCAGCGCTACGCAGTATTTT. Its protein is CASSPPSATQYF.

The J gene is TRBJ2-3, the V gene TRBV5-1; tentative D call: TRBD2 (5 bases). CDR3 length: 14 amino acids. Germline-derived CDR1 and CDR2 are SGHRS and YFSETQ. The V end was cut by 0 bases, the J end by 6 bases, with 11 bases between. CDR3 protein: CASSLGGFEDTQYF. The CDR3 DNA sequence: TGCGCCAGCAGCTTGGGAGGGTTCGAGGATACGCAGTATTTT.

Turning to this clone: Other DNA sequences of this sample code for an identical CDR3. The chain has TRBV5-1 and TRBJ2-2; D is possibly TRBD1 (5 bases). V lost 0 bases, J lost 4 bases, and 10 bases lay in between. CDR1 is SGHRS, CDR2 YFSETQ, per germline. The CDR3 totals 15 residues. The CDR3, as DNA: TGCGCCAGCAGCTTGGGGCAGGGTGGCACCGGGGAGCTGTTTTTT. It specifies CASSLGQGGTGELFF.

This chain connects TRBV5-4 to TRBJ1-4; the D is unclear. CDR1 SGHNT and CDR2 YYREEE come from the germline V gene (reference sequence). The CDR3 has 14 amino acids. Trimming left V 0 bases short and J 5 bases short, with 8 bases between. The CDR3: CASSLGTGNEKLFF. CDR3 coding DNA: TGTGCCAGCAGCTTGGGTACGGGGAATGAAAAACTGTTTTTT.

The chain links TRBV13 to TRBJ2-5; 9 bases line up with TRBD2. The ends lost 2 bases at V and 4 bases at J; junction bases unmatched: 5. Germline CDR1 is PRHDT and CDR2 is FYEKMQ (reference sequence). This CDR3 spans 15 amino acids. The CDR3, as DNA: TGTGCCAGCAGCTTATCGGGACTAGCATCAGAGACCCAGTACTTC. This gives the protein CASSLSGLASETQYF.

The chain uses TRBV19 and TRBJ2-5, with TRBD2 matching over 8 bases. CDR3 length: 16 amino acids. Germline V gene lookup returns CDR1 LNHDA and CDR2 SQIVND (reference sequence). With 5 bases clipped from V and 5 bases from J, the junction kept 13 bases outside the gene matches. The chain's CDR3 is CASSVTLAGLRETQYF. The DNA for the CDR3 is TGTGCCAGTAGTGTGACCCTAGCGGGCCTTAGGGAGACCCAGTACTTC. Drawing the rest from reference TRBV19 and TRBJ2-5, the complete variable domain is DGGITQSPKYLFRKEGQNVTLSCEQNLNHDAMYWYRQDPGQGLRLIYYSQIVNDFQKGDIAEGYSVSREKKESFPLTVTSAQKNPTAFYLCASSVTLAGLRETQYFGPGTRLLVL.

CDR3 region: CASSTGTGVPSSNQPQHF. Written as DNA, the CDR3 is TGTGCCAGCAGCACGGGGACAGGGGTACCTAGTAGCAATCAGCCCCAGCATTTT. This chain uses TRBV7-9 with TRBJ1-5, with 10 bases fitting TRBD1. CDR1 is SEHNR, CDR2 FQNEAQ, per germline (reference sequence). The CDR3 is 18 amino acids. V lost 5 bases and J lost 0; bases outside the gene matches: 10.

The chain uses TRBV7-2 and TRBJ2-5; D possibly corresponds to TRBD2 (6 bases). The J call may be mistaken, given a closer DNA end match to TRBJ2-7. The CDR3 is 16 amino acids. The germline V gene has CDR1 SGHTA and CDR2 FQGNSA. The CDR3 DNA is TGTGCCAGCACCCCAGGCGCGGGGCGCGTCGATTCCGAGCAGTACTTC. Amino acid sequence: CASTPGAGRVDSEQYF.

The chain couples TRBV29-1 to TRBJ1-1; D unclear. This CDR3 is 11 amino acids long. Germline CDR1 and CDR2: SQVTM and ANQGSEA. CDR3 residues: CGVETNTEAFF. CDR3 coding DNA: TGCGGGGTTGAGACAAACACTGAAGCTTTCTTT.

The V call is TRBV15, the J call TRBJ2-5; D might be TRBD2 (6 bases). CDR3 size: 15 residues. The germline CDR1 and CDR2 sequences are LNHNV and YYDKDF (reference sequence). The ends were cut back, 0 bases at V and 5 bases at J, with 13 bases in the middle. The CDR3 coding sequence is TGTGCCACCAGCAGAGAATCATCGGGAGCCGAGACCCAGTACTTC. Translated, it gives CATSRESSGAETQYF.

The chain combines TRBV9 with TRBJ2-3; tentatively, D is TRBD2 (6 bases). Germline V gene lookup returns CDR1 SGDLS and CDR2 YYNGEE. The CDR3 is made up of 16 amino acids. Trimming took off 5 bases at V and 0 bases at J, with 16 bases between the two ends. This CDR3 is CASSGRNRDSTDTQYF. CDR3 bases: TGTGCCAGCAGTGGGAGGAATCGGGACAGCACAGATACGCAGTATTTT.

The chain combines TRBV29-1 with TRBJ2-7; 8 bases align to TRBD1. The ends lost 5 bases at V and 9 bases at J; junction bases unmatched: 15. Germline assignment: CDR1 SQVTM and CDR2 ANQGSEA. This CDR3 is built from 14 residues. For the CDR3, the DNA is TGCAGCGTTCTGGACGTGTACAGGGGGACGGGGCAGTACTTC. Translation gives CSVLDVYRGTGQYF.

The rearrangement joins TRBV19 to TRBJ1-1; TRBD1 agrees at 11 bases. The CDR3 covers 15 residues. Germline-derived CDR1 and CDR2 are LNHDA and SQIVND (reference sequence). J was trimmed by 1 base and V by 4 bases; bases with no gene match: 2. CDR3 nucleotides: TGTGCCAGTAGTAGGGGGACAGGGGGGAACACTGAAGCTTTCTTT. Its translation is CASSRGTGGNTEAFF.

The rearrangement joins TRBV29-1 to TRBJ2-7; D call uncertain. This CDR3 is built from 11 residues. Germline V gene data show CDR1 as SQVTM and CDR2 as ANQGSEA. Trimming removed 3 bases at V and 3 bases at J, with 6 bases between. The CDR3 nucleotides read TGCAGCGTTGAGGGCCTCTACGAGCAGTACTTC. This gives the protein CSVEGLYEQYF.

The CDR3 loop reads CASIQGSNTGELFF. As DNA, the CDR3 is TGTGCCAGCATCCAGGGGTCGAACACCGGGGAGCTGTTTTTT. V gene TRBV2 combines with J gene TRBJ2-2, with a weak D call TRBD1 (6 bases). The CDR3 sequence is 14 residues long. Germline V lookup: CDR1 SNHLY, CDR2 FYNNEI. Trimming cost V 7 bases and J 0 bases, with 9 bases left between them.

This clone was observed a handful of times. The V and J genes are TRBV18 and TRBJ2-1; 7 nucleotides align to TRBD1. The length of the CDR3 is 13 residues. V trimming: 2 bases; J trimming: 8 bases; junction bases outside the gene matches: 3. Germline lookup yields CDR1 KGHSH and CDR2 LQKENI. The CDR3 nucleotides read TGTGCCAGCTCACCATCAGGGGGACATGAGCAGTTCTTC. It yields the protein CASSPSGGHEQFF.

V gene TRBV5-4 combines with J gene TRBJ2-1, with D possibly TRBD1 on 6 matching bases. V dropped 4 bases and J dropped 14 bases, with 19 bases sitting between them. CDR1 is SGHNT, CDR2 YYREEE, per germline (reference sequence). The CDR3 runs 13 residues. CDR3 sequence (DNA): TGTGCCAGCAGCGTAACAAACGACAGGAGAGAGTTCTTC. Its translation: CASSVTNDRREFF.